Below are 5 T cell receptor beta chains sequenced from a single sample in a study of cytomegalovirus exposure and HLA in healthy donors (TCRdb year 2017). Preparation of the library involved the immunoSEQ multiplex PCR assay. TCRdb obtained this table from immuneACCESS and retained in-frame rearrangements with V and J assigned. These tables miss some clones; where compared with another copy, unresolved V genes account for less than half of the shortfall, and the remainder is unexplained. The sample table holds roughly 100,000 clones, of which about 88% were seen once. The top ten hold 4% to 4.5% of the sample. The material sequenced was PBMCs. The receptors shown here come from a woman between 18 and 29 years old in good health and CMV-seropositive.

The CDR3 DNA follows: TGCGCCAGCAGCTTGGGACACAACGCTTACACTGAAGCTTTCTTT. It is translated as CASSLGHNAYTEAFF. The chain carries TRBV5-1 and TRBJ1-1; D unresolved. V was trimmed by 0 bases and J by 3 bases, leaving 12 bases between them. Germline-derived CDR1 and CDR2 are SGHRS and YFSETQ. The CDR3 runs 15 residues.

The gene calls are TRBV7-9 and TRBJ1-3; no reliable D call. CDR1 and CDR2 from the germline V gene are SEHNR and FQNEAQ (reference sequence). V was pared by 3 bases and J by 4 bases, with 10 bases between. The CDR3 consists of 14 residues. The CDR3 DNA sequence: TGTGCCAGCAGCTTGATTCTGGCCGGAAACACCATATATTTT. Protein product: CASSLILAGNTIYF.

This chain links TRBV10-3 with TRBJ2-7; D is undetermined. Germline loops: CDR1 ENHRY, CDR2 SYGVKD. With 3 bases removed from V and 6 bases from J, the gap between germline ends came to 15 bases. The CDR3 is 14 residues long. This CDR3 is CAISDPKFTAEQYF. For the CDR3, the DNA is TGTGCCATCAGTGACCCCAAATTCACAGCCGAGCAGTACTTC.

The chain employs TRBV28 and TRBJ1-1, with D possibly TRBD1 on 5 matching bases. The V gene lost 3 bases and the J gene lost 4 bases, with 12 bases spanning the gap. This CDR3 region has 14 residues. CDR1 MDHEN and CDR2 SYDVKM come from the germline V gene. CDR3 in amino acids: CASSFAGPGTEAFF. The CDR3 coding sequence is TGTGCCAGCAGTTTTGCGGGGCCGGGCACTGAAGCTTTCTTT.

The V and J genes are TRBV2 and TRBJ2-3, with 10 bases aligning to TRBD2. The CDR3 runs to 18 residues. Per the germline V gene, CDR1 is SNHLY and CDR2 is FYNNEI. V lost 3 bases to trimming and J lost 0 bases; unmatched junction nucleotides: 9. DNA for the CDR3: TGTGCCAGCAGTGAGGTACTAGCGGGACTCTCTAGCACAGATACGCAGTATTTT. Translated, it gives CASSEVLAGLSSTDTQYF.